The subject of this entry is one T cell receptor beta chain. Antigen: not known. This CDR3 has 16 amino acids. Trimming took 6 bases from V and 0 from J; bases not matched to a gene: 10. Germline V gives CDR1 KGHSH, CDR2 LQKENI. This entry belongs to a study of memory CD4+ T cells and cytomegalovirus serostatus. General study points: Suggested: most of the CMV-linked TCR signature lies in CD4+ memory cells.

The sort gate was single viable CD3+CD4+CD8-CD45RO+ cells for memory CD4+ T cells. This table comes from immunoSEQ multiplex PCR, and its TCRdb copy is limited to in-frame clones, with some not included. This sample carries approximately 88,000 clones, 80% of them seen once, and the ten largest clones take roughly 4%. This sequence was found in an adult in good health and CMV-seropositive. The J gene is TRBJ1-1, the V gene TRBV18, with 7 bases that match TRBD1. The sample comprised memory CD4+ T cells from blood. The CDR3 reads CASSYQGVDLNTEAFF. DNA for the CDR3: TGTGCCAGCTCCTATCAGGGGGTGGATTTGAACACTGAAGCTTTCTTT.